This TCR beta chain is from a study of blood T cell repertoires in COVID-19. The overall study: T cells, B-cell-depleted T cells, or PBMCs provided the cDNA or gDNA that served as material.

V was shortened by 5 bases and J by 2 bases, with 15 bases between the two germline ends. Germline assignment: CDR1 SQVTM and CDR2 ANQGSEA. The CDR3 runs 14 residues. In the source study's methods: Reference gene primer amplification gave estimated nucleated cell counts. Assay used: immunoSEQ multiplex PCR; TCRdb lists only in-frame clones, some missing. Clonal size and the V and J genes are those of that table, whereas D and trimming came from the DNA. The sample consists of some 170,000 clones, around nine tenths of them appearing once. This TCR came from a woman in her seventies with COVID-19, enrolled during active disease. The rearrangement joins TRBV29-1 to TRBJ1-1; D is possibly TRBD1 (6 bases). Sequenced material: peripheral blood. The DNA of the CDR3 is TGCAGCGTTAGTATGGGACATCTCAACACTGAAGCTTTCTTT. It yields the protein CSVSMGHLNTEAFF.